The source of this T cell receptor beta chain is a study of cytomegalovirus exposure and HLA in healthy donors. The study, taken as a whole, reports: Only CMV serostatus was available as immune exposure information. The classifier, whose performance was assessed in both the original and validation cohorts, reportedly diagnosed cytomegalovirus status with high specificity and sensitivity. Data from an earlier analysis indicated that most TCR beta V segments were productive either about 87% or about 30% of the time.

The CDR3 contains 14 residues. With 3 bases removed from V and 10 bases from J, the gap between germline ends came to 13 bases. Per germline, CDR1 LGHNA and CDR2 YSLEER. About this clone: Its antigen is still unknown.

Amplification used 60 Vbeta primers and 13 Jbeta primers. Measured with immunoSEQ multiplex PCR; TCRdb has only the in-frame clones, and not every one. Seen here are about 160,000 clones, 70% to 85% observed once, and the top ten hold about 4.5%. The chain combines TRBV4-3 with TRBJ1-6; unclear D gene. The source is a man between 35 and 55 years old in good health and CMV-seronegative. The material sequenced was PBMCs. Here the CDR3 DNA reads TGCGCCAGCAGCCAGAGGGAGATGGAATCACCCCTCCACTTT. This sequence encodes CASSQREMESPLHF.